A selection of T cell receptor beta chains follows, all from one sample in a study of CD8+ T cells in alopecia areata. Here immunoSEQ multiplex PCR was the method, and the copy in TCRdb shows in-frame clones only, minus some. This repertoire shows 140,000 to 150,000 clones, 45% to 60% found once; its top ten account for more than 15%. Sequenced material: CD8+ T cells sorted from blood, taken at week 4, from a patient treated with tofacitinib. These receptors were taken from a human donor with alopecia areata. Each CDR3 is given with its conserved first and last residue. Fields, in order: CDR3 DNA, CDR3 protein, J gene, D gene, clone size, V gene. A D gene is named only where the DNA matches it firmly. For some rows the clone size is stated as once, few or many, or as a class when expanded; others skip it.

CDR3 DNA: TGTGCCAGCGGCGACAGGGGCAATCAGCCCCAGCATTTT
CDR3 protein: CASGDRGNQPQHF
J gene: TRBJ1-5
D gene: TRBD1
clone size: -
V gene: TRBV2

CDR3 DNA: TGTGCCTGGAGTGAAGTTGGCGGGTTGGACCAAGAGACCCAGTACTTC
CDR3 protein: CAWSEVGGLDQETQYF
J gene: TRBJ2-5
D gene: -
clone size: -
V gene: TRBV30

CDR3 DNA: TGTGCCAGCAGCTTGATAAATTCACCCCTCCACTTT
CDR3 protein: CASSLINSPLHF
J gene: TRBJ1-6
D gene: -
clone size: -
V gene: TRBV7-9

CDR3 DNA: TGCGCCAGCAGCTCCGACGTGAGCTACGAGCAGTACTTC
CDR3 protein: CASSSDVSYEQYF
J gene: TRBJ2-7
D gene: -
clone size: once
V gene: TRBV5-1

CDR3 DNA: TGTGCCAGCAGCTGGGGGGAGAGCTCCTACAATGAGCAGTTCTTC
CDR3 protein: CASSWGESSYNEQFF
J gene: TRBJ2-1
D gene: -
clone size: -
V gene: TRBV7-9

CDR3 DNA: TGCAGCGTTCTAGCGGGGAGAGCAGATACGCAGTATTTT
CDR3 protein: CSVLAGRADTQYF
J gene: TRBJ2-3
D gene: TRBD2
clone size: few
V gene: TRBV29-1

CDR3 DNA: TGTGCCAGCGGCCCCGGGGCAGGGACGAACACTGAAGCTTTCTTT
CDR3 protein: CASGPGAGTNTEAFF
J gene: TRBJ1-1
D gene: -
clone size: few
V gene: TRBV7-9

CDR3 DNA: TGCAGCGCAGGAGGCGACTATGGCTACACCTTC
CDR3 protein: CSAGGDYGYTF
J gene: TRBJ1-2
D gene: -
clone size: few
V gene: TRBV29-1

CDR3 DNA: TGTGCCAGCAGCTTTGGGACAGGCTACGAGCAGTACTTC
CDR3 protein: CASSFGTGYEQYF
J gene: TRBJ2-7
D gene: TRBD1
clone size: few
V gene: TRBV19

CDR3 DNA: TGCAGCGTTTTACAGGAAACCGGGGAGCTGTTTTTT
CDR3 protein: CSVLQETGELFF
J gene: TRBJ2-2
D gene: -
clone size: -
V gene: TRBV29-1

CDR3 DNA: TGTGCCAGCAGTCCGACCGACAGGGAGGAGACCCAGTACTTC
CDR3 protein: CASSPTDREETQYF
J gene: TRBJ2-5
D gene: TRBD1
clone size: -
V gene: TRBV27

CDR3 DNA: TGTGCCTGGAGTGGCTTAAGACAGGGGAACACTGAAGCTTTCTTT
CDR3 protein: CAWSGLRQGNTEAFF
J gene: TRBJ1-1
D gene: TRBD1
clone size: -
V gene: TRBV30

CDR3 DNA: TGTGCCAGCAGAGGGGGGGGCGAGCAGTACTTC
CDR3 protein: CASRGGGEQYF
J gene: TRBJ2-7
D gene: -
clone size: -
V gene: TRBV27

CDR3 DNA: TGTGCCTGGAGTGGGCCCAATTCACCCCTCCACTTT
CDR3 protein: CAWSGPNSPLHF
J gene: TRBJ1-6
D gene: -
clone size: -
V gene: TRBV30

CDR3 DNA: TGCGCCAGCAGTGGCAATAGAGACAGGCTCTATGGCTACACCTTC
CDR3 protein: CASSGNRDRLYGYTF
J gene: TRBJ1-2
D gene: -
clone size: -
V gene: TRBV23-1

CDR3 DNA: TGTGCCACCGAGGGCGGGGAAATGAAAAACATTCAGTACTTC
CDR3 protein: CATEGGEMKNIQYF
J gene: TRBJ2-4
D gene: -
clone size: -
V gene: TRBV2

CDR3 DNA: TGTGCCAGCCTCGGGACAGGGGCGTCTGAAGCTTTCTTT
CDR3 protein: CASLGTGASEAFF
J gene: TRBJ1-1
D gene: TRBD1
clone size: -
V gene: TRBV4-2

CDR3 DNA: TGTGCCAGCAGCTTGGCCGACACTTCCTACGAGCAGTACTTC
CDR3 protein: CASSLADTSYEQYF
J gene: TRBJ2-7
D gene: -
clone size: -
V gene: TRBV5-8

CDR3 DNA: TGCAGCGCTTTGGACAGGGAGATCGCTGAAGCTTTCTTT
CDR3 protein: CSALDREIAEAFF
J gene: TRBJ1-1
D gene: TRBD1
clone size: few
V gene: TRBV29-1

CDR3 DNA: TGTGCCAGCATCGCAGAGACAGGGGGTTACGAGCAGTACTTC
CDR3 protein: CASIAETGGYEQYF
J gene: TRBJ2-7
D gene: TRBD1
clone size: -
V gene: TRBV28

CDR3 DNA: TGTGCCTGGAGTGTAGGAGATCAAGAGACCCAGTACTTC
CDR3 protein: CAWSVGDQETQYF
J gene: TRBJ2-5
D gene: -
clone size: few
V gene: TRBV30

CDR3 DNA: TGTGCCAGCAGCGCCGAGGAGGCCGGGACAGGGGATAACTATGGCTACACCTTC
CDR3 protein: CASSAEEAGTGDNYGYTF
J gene: TRBJ1-2
D gene: TRBD1
clone size: -
V gene: TRBV9

CDR3 DNA: TGTGCCAGCAGCGTAGTTGACAGGGGATGGGGTACCACTGAAGCTTTCTTT
CDR3 protein: CASSVVDRGWGTTEAFF
J gene: TRBJ1-1
D gene: TRBD1
clone size: few
V gene: TRBV9

CDR3 DNA: TGTGCCAGCTCACCGGGCAGCGAGCAGTACTTC
CDR3 protein: CASSPGSEQYF
J gene: TRBJ2-7
D gene: -
clone size: -
V gene: TRBV18

CDR3 DNA: TGTGCCAGCAGCCAGGACAGGGGCACTGAAGCTTTCTTT
CDR3 protein: CASSQDRGTEAFF
J gene: TRBJ1-1
D gene: TRBD1
clone size: -
V gene: TRBV13

CDR3 DNA: TGTGCCAGCAGTTACTCGAATCGGGGTTCACCCCTCCACTTT
CDR3 protein: CASSYSNRGSPLHF
J gene: TRBJ1-6
D gene: -
clone size: -
V gene: TRBV6-5

CDR3 DNA: TGTGCCAGCAGCCCGGAACAGGGGATTAACTATGGCTACACCTTC
CDR3 protein: CASSPEQGINYGYTF
J gene: TRBJ1-2
D gene: TRBD1
clone size: few
V gene: TRBV4-2

CDR3 DNA: TGTGCCAGCAGTCGCCTAGGAGGGGACGAGACCCAGTACTTC
CDR3 protein: CASSRLGGDETQYF
J gene: TRBJ2-5
D gene: -
clone size: -
V gene: TRBV6-5

CDR3 DNA: TGTGCCAGCAGCTTCGGGGAGTCCCGAGGAGAGCAGTACTTC
CDR3 protein: CASSFGESRGEQYF
J gene: TRBJ2-7
D gene: -
clone size: -
V gene: TRBV5-6

CDR3 DNA: TGTGCCAGCAGCCAAGAAGAGGACGAGCAGTACTTC
CDR3 protein: CASSQEEDEQYF
J gene: TRBJ2-7
D gene: -
clone size: -
V gene: TRBV14

CDR3 DNA: TGCAGCGTTGAGGACAGTGGCTATGGCTACACCTTC
CDR3 protein: CSVEDSGYGYTF
J gene: TRBJ1-2
D gene: -
clone size: -
V gene: TRBV29-1

CDR3 DNA: TGCGCCAGCAGCCGGACAGAAAATCAGCCCCAGCATTTT
CDR3 protein: CASSRTENQPQHF
J gene: TRBJ1-5
D gene: -
clone size: -
V gene: TRBV4-3

CDR3 DNA: TGTGCCTGGAGTAGAGGCAATGAGCAGTTCTTC
CDR3 protein: CAWSRGNEQFF
J gene: TRBJ2-1
D gene: -
clone size: -
V gene: TRBV30

CDR3 DNA: TGTGCCAGCAGCAAACAGGGGGCACTTGATTCCTACGAGCAGTACTTC
CDR3 protein: CASSKQGALDSYEQYF
J gene: TRBJ2-7
D gene: TRBD1
clone size: few
V gene: TRBV7-9

CDR3 DNA: TGTGCCAGCACCTCCGGGGAGGTAGTGCAAGCGCAGTATTTT
CDR3 protein: CASTSGEVVQAQYF
J gene: TRBJ2-3
D gene: -
clone size: few
V gene: TRBV7-8

CDR3 DNA: TGTGCCAGCAGCTTAATGGGGGCCGGCTACACCTTC
CDR3 protein: CASSLMGAGYTF
J gene: TRBJ1-2
D gene: -
clone size: -
V gene: TRBV7-9

CDR3 DNA: TGTGCCAGCAGTGAAAGACAGGGGGAGACCCAGTACTTC
CDR3 protein: CASSERQGETQYF
J gene: TRBJ2-5
D gene: TRBD1
clone size: few
V gene: TRBV25-1

CDR3 DNA: TGTGCCTGGAGTGAGGGGATCACTGAAGCTTTCTTT
CDR3 protein: CAWSEGITEAFF
J gene: TRBJ1-1
D gene: -
clone size: once
V gene: TRBV30

CDR3 DNA: TGTGCCAGCAGTTACTCCGAGCGCTCTAGCACAGATACGCAGTATTTT
CDR3 protein: CASSYSERSSTDTQYF
J gene: TRBJ2-3
D gene: -
clone size: few
V gene: TRBV6-6

CDR3 DNA: TGTGCCAGCAGTTTCCCATCCGGGACGACAGATACGCAGTATTTT
CDR3 protein: CASSFPSGTTDTQYF
J gene: TRBJ2-3
D gene: -
clone size: -
V gene: TRBV27

CDR3 DNA: TGTGCCAGCTCACCAGGGGGTGCTGGGTCCGGGGAGCTGTTTTTT
CDR3 protein: CASSPGGAGSGELFF
J gene: TRBJ2-2
D gene: TRBD1
clone size: -
V gene: TRBV9

CDR3 DNA: TGTGCCAGCACTGACAACCTGAATAACTATGGCTACACCTTC
CDR3 protein: CASTDNLNNYGYTF
J gene: TRBJ1-2
D gene: -
clone size: -
V gene: TRBV27

CDR3 DNA: TGCGCCAGCAGCCAGTCCTTCCGCGGGCTCATCTACGAGCAGTACTTC
CDR3 protein: CASSQSFRGLIYEQYF
J gene: TRBJ2-7
D gene: -
clone size: -
V gene: TRBV4-1

CDR3 DNA: TGTGCCAGCAGACCCATCGGGAGCACTGAAGCTTTCTTT
CDR3 protein: CASRPIGSTEAFF
J gene: TRBJ1-1
D gene: -
clone size: -
V gene: TRBV27

CDR3 DNA: TGTGCCAGCAGCTTGTTACCGGCGGATGAGCAGTTCTTC
CDR3 protein: CASSLLPADEQFF
J gene: TRBJ2-1
D gene: -
clone size: -
V gene: TRBV5-4

CDR3 DNA: TGTGCCACCAGCACCCGGGGGAGGGGTGGGTCACCCCTCCACTTT
CDR3 protein: CATSTRGRGGSPLHF
J gene: TRBJ1-6
D gene: -
clone size: -
V gene: TRBV15

CDR3 DNA: TGTGCCAGCAGCGTAACCCCAGAGGGGTGGTTATACAATGAGCAGTTCTTC
CDR3 protein: CASSVTPEGWLYNEQFF
J gene: TRBJ2-1
D gene: -
clone size: -
V gene: TRBV9

CDR3 DNA: TGCGCCAGCAGCCCCCTTATAGCAGGGGTAGCCAAAAACATTCAGTACTTC
CDR3 protein: CASSPLIAGVAKNIQYF
J gene: TRBJ2-4
D gene: -
clone size: many
V gene: TRBV4-1

CDR3 DNA: TGTGCCAGCAGCCAGGAAGACTACGAGCAGTACTTC
CDR3 protein: CASSQEDYEQYF
J gene: TRBJ2-7
D gene: -
clone size: -
V gene: TRBV5-6

CDR3 DNA: TGCAGCGTTGAAGGCCCTACCCAGGGCCAGGGCTACACCTTC
CDR3 protein: CSVEGPTQGQGYTF
J gene: TRBJ1-2
D gene: -
clone size: -
V gene: TRBV29-1

CDR3 DNA: TGTGCCAGCAGCTTAGGCAGGGGGCTTCCCTACGAGCAGTACTTC
CDR3 protein: CASSLGRGLPYEQYF
J gene: TRBJ2-7
D gene: TRBD1
clone size: -
V gene: TRBV11-2

CDR3 DNA: TGTGCCAGCAGCCCCGGAGAGGGTGAGGCCGGGGAGCTGTTTTTT
CDR3 protein: CASSPGEGEAGELFF
J gene: TRBJ2-2
D gene: -
clone size: -
V gene: TRBV5-6